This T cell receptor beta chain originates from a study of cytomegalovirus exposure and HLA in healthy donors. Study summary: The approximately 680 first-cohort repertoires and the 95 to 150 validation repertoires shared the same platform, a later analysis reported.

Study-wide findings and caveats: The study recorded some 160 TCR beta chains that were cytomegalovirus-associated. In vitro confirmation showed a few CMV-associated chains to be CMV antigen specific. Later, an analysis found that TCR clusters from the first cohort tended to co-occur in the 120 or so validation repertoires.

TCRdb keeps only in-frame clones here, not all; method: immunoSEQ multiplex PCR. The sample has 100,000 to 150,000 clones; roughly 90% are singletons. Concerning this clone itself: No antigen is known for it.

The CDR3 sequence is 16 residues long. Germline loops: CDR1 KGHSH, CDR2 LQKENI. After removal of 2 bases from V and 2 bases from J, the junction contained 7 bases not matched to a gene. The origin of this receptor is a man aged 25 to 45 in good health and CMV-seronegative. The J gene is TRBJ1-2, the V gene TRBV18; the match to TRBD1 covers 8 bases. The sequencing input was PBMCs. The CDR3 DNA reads TGTGCCAGCTCACCAACGACAGGGGCCCCGAACTATGGCTACACCTTC. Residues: CASSPTTGAPNYGYTF.